The sequence of this TCR beta chain was determined in a study of blood T cell repertoires in COVID-19. The wider study: Nucleic acid was either cDNA or gDNA, and it came from T cells, B-cell-depleted T cells, or PBMCs.

Assay: immunoSEQ multiplex PCR; the TCRdb copy retains only in-frame clones and omits some. The table has some 260,000 clones, about 89% seen once. Individuals drawn from around 25 US areas were about 18 to 95 years old. Clinical history as reported by participants underpinned cohort assignment. What the recovered Cohort 3 donors had was two negative PCRs, clearance, or symptom resolution. Germline assignment: CDR1 SQVTM and CDR2 ANQGSEA. CDR3 size: 13 residues. Trimming shortened V by 2 bases and J by 6 bases, and 10 bases separated the two germline ends. The sample comprised PBMCs or T cells enriched from blood (not recorded which). This rearrangement joins TRBV29-1 to TRBJ2-2, with D possibly TRBD1 on 6 matching bases. This clonotype was obtained from a man aged 35-49 years who had recovered from COVID-19. CDR3 region: CSVEPTGSGELFF. In nucleotides, the CDR3 is TGCAGCGTTGAACCGACAGGTTCCGGGGAGCTGTTTTTT.